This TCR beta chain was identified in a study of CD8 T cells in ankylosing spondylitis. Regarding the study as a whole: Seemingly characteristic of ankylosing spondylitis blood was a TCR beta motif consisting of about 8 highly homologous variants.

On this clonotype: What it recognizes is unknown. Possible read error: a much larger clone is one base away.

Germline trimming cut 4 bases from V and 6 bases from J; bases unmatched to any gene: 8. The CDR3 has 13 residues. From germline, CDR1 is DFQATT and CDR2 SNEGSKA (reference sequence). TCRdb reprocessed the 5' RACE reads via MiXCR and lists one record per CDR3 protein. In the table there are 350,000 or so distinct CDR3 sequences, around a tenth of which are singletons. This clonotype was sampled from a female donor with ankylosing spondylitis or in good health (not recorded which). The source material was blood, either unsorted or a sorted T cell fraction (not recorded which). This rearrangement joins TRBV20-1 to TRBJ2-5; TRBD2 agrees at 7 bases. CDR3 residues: CSATGGGGKTQYF. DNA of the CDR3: TGCAGTGCTACGGGGGGAGGAGGAAAGACCCAGTACTTC.